This T cell receptor (beta chain) was found in a study of early T cells in non-severe SARS-CoV-2 infection (dated by TCRdb to the early 2020s). Background on the whole study: Because TCR sequencing was done on bulk RNA from unsorted whole blood, the alpha and beta chains could not be paired. What the work shows at the level of the full study, not this receptor alone: VDJdb matching was skewed toward anti-spike CD8 responses and likely underestimated virus-specific expansions, missing private and CD4 specificities.

The library was obtained by 5' RACE. Sequencing was carried out with a NextSeq 500. In the TCR library protocol, unique molecular identifiers were attached to individual cDNA molecules to correct for PCR bias and sequencing error. Both TCR alpha and beta chains were sequenced, and tight co-correlation was observed between alpha and beta sequence abundances in each sample. Per the authors' processing: Decombinator V4 was used to annotate TCR sequences for V gene, J gene and CDR3. TCRs were defined as expanded if a significant change between any two time points was detected under a Poisson model with p below 0.0001. Abundances of TCRs were expressed as counts per million after normalisation to the total number of TCRs sequenced in each sample. MAIT TCRs were defined by TRAV1-2 paired with TRAJ12, TRAJ20 or TRAJ33, and iNKT TCRs by TRAV10 paired with TRAJ18. A search of VDJdb, accessed on 1 November 2021, was run for TCRs annotated to CMV, EBV and SARS-CoV-2, with TCRs annotated for multiple antigens excluded. TCRdb passed the public sequencing reads through fastp at Q25 and MiXCR, retaining productive beta sequences. Each CDR3 protein gets just one entry, which takes the most common genes and DNA from the rows behind it. The V and J calls here are based on TCRdb, not the publication. The table for this sample lists over 25,000 distinct CDR3 sequences; roughly 4.5% of them were counted only once. Over 6% of the sample belongs to the ten largest clones.

There are 13 amino acids in the CDR3, from cysteine to phenylalanine inclusive. Of the read, only the CDR3 DNA is kept; its 39 bases are in frame from base 1. The germline V gene (reference sequence) yields DFQATT for CDR1 and SNEGSKA for CDR2. V and J lose 5 bases and 3 bases, and a span of 11 bases separates them. This was a case-control study nested in a cohort of healthcare workers in London, UK, who had nasopharyngeal swab PCR tests and blood samples taken every week. Healthcare workers were recruited during the week of the UK lockdown, between 23 and 31 March 2020, and followed weekly for up to about 15 weeks. About this clonotype: The antigen this receptor binds is unknown. No qualities accompany the bases; no much larger clone lies one base away.

This clonotype originated in an adult who was a healthcare worker with PCR-confirmed SARS-CoV-2 infection or an uninfected control (not recorded which). Sequencing was carried out using whole blood. The chain is assembled from TRBV20-1 and TRBJ1-5, with the D gene uncertain. The DNA sequence is as follows: TGCAGTGCTTCCCGGTCTATCAATCAGCCCCAGCATTTT. Translated, this gives CSASRSINQPQHF.